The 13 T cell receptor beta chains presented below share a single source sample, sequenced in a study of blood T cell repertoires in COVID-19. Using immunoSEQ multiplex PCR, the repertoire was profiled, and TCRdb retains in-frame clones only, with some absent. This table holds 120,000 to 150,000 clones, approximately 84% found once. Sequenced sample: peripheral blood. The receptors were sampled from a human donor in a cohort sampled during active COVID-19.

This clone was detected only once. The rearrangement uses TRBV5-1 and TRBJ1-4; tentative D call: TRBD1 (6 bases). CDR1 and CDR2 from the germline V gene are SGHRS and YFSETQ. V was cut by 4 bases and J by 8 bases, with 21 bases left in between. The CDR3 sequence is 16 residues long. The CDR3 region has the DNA TGCGCCAGCAGCCTCCTGGAGGGGGGGAATGCGGAAAAACTGTTTTTT. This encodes CASSLLEGGNAEKLFF.

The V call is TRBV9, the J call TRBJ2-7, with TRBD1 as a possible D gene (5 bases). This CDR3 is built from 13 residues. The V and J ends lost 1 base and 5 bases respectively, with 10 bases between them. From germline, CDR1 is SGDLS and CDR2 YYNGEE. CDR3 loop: CASSVQGTHEQYF. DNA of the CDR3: TGTGCCAGCAGCGTACAGGGTACCCACGAGCAGTACTTC.

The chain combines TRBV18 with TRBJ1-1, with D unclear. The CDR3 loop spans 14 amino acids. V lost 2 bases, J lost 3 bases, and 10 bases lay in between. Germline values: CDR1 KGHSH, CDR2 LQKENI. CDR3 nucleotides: TGTGCCAGCTCACCAAACGGGAGGGACACTGAAGCTTTCTTT. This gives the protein CASSPNGRDTEAFF.

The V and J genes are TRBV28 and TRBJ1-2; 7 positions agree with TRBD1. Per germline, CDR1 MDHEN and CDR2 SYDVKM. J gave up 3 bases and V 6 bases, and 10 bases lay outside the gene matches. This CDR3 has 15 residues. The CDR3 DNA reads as TGTGCCAGCAGCCCCGAGGGGGCTAGCGACTATGGCTACACCTTC. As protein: CASSPEGASDYGYTF.

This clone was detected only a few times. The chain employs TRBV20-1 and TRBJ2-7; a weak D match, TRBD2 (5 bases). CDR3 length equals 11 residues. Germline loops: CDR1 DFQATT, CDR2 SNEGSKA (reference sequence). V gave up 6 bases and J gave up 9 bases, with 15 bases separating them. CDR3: CSAIERLGQYF. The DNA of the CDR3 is TGCAGTGCAATAGAGCGGTTAGGGCAGTACTTC.

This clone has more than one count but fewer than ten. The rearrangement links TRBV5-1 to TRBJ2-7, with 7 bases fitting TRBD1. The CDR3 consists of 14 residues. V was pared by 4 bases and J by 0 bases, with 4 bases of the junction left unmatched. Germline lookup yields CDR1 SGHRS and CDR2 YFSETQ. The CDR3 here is CASSPRDSSYEQYF. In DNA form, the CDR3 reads TGCGCCAGCAGCCCCCGGGACAGCTCCTACGAGCAGTACTTC.

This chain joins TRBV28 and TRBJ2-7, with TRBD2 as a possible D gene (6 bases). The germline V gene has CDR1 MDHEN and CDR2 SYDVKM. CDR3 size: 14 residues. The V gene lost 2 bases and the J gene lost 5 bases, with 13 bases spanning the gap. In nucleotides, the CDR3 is TGTGCCAGCAGTTTAGGCAGGGAGGCCCACGAGCAGTACTTC. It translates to CASSLGREAHEQYF.

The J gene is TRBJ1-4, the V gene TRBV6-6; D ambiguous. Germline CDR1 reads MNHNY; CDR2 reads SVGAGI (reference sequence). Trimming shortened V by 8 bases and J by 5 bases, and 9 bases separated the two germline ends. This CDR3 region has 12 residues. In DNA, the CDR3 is TGTGCCAGCCGCTATTCAAATGAAAAACTGTTTTTT. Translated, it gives CASRYSNEKLFF.

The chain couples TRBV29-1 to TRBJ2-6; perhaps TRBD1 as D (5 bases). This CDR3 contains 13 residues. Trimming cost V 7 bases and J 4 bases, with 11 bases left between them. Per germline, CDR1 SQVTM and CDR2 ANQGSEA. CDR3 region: CSAAGSGANVLTF. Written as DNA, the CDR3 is TGCAGCGCGGCAGGGTCAGGGGCCAACGTCCTGACTTTC.

This CDR3 reads CASSFSDTEAFF. The DNA for the CDR3 is TGTGCCAGCAGCTTTTCAGACACTGAAGCTTTCTTT. The rearrangement joins TRBV11-2 to TRBJ1-1; D gene unclear. CDR3 length: 12 residues. Trimming removed 3 bases at V and 3 bases at J, with 5 bases between. Germline V gene data show CDR1 as SGHAT and CDR2 as FQNNGV.

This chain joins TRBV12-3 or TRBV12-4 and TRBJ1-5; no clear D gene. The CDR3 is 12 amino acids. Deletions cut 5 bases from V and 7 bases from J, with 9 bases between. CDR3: CASSPSRQPQHF. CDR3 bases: TGTGCCAGCAGTCCCTCTCGGCAGCCCCAGCATTTT.

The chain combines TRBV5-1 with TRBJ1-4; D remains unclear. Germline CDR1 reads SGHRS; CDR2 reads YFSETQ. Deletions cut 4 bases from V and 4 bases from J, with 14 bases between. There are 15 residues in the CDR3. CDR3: CASSRGGRGNEKLFF. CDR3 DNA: TGCGCCAGCAGCCGAGGAGGACGGGGTAATGAAAAACTGTTTTTT.

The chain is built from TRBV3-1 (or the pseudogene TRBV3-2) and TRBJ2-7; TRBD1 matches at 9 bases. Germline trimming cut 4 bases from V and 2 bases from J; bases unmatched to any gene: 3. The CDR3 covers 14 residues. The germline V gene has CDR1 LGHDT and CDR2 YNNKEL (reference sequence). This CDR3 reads CASSLGTGTYEQYF. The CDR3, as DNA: TGTGCCAGCAGCCTGGGGACAGGGACCTACGAGCAGTACTTC.